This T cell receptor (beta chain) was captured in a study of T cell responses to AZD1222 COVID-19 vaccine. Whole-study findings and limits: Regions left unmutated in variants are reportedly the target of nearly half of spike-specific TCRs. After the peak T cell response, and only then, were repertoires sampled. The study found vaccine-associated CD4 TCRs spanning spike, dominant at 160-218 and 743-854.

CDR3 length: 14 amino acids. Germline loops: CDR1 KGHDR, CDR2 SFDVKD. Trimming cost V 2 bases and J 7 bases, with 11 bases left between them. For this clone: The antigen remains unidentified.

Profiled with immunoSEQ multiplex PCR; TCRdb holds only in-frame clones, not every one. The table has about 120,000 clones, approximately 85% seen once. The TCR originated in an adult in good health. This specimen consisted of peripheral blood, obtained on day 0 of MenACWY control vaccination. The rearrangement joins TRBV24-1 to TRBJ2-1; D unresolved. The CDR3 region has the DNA TGTGCCACCAGTGATTCCTCTTTCTGGAATGAGCAGTTCTTC. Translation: CATSDSSFWNEQFF.